This note documents a single T cell receptor (beta chain) sequence. Its antigen remains unidentified. V shed 0 bases and J shed 0 bases, with 6 bases lying between them. The CDR3 runs to 15 residues. CDR1 and CDR2 from the germline V gene are LGHNA and YSLEER. The record originates from a study of Ad26.COV2.S vaccination and SARS-CoV-2 variants. The wider study: This donor came from the COV1001 trial of Ad26.COV2.S. Dosing was one shot or two shots 56 days apart. Study findings and constraints: Comparability of non-spike TCR breadth was observed across vaccine and placebo recipients.

As for treatment: approximately 18 received Ad26.COV2.S at low or high dose, single or two shots; about five received placebo; per-sample allocation not given. The samples were gathered on day 63 after the first injection of vaccine or placebo. Expression of Wuhan-strain SARS-CoV-2 spike came from the Ad26 vector that formed the vaccine. This table comes from immunoSEQ multiplex PCR, and its TCRdb copy is limited to in-frame clones, with some not included. The sample includes some 340,000 clones, around 84% of them seen just once. The chain recombines TRBV4-3 with TRBJ1-5; D uncertain. This receptor was identified in a person aged 18-65 years who received the Ad26.COV2.S COVID-19 vaccine or a placebo. The sample was peripheral blood, taken in a trial of Ad26.COV2.S vaccine versus placebo. Here the CDR3 reads CASSQEKVSNQPQHF. The CDR3 nucleotides are TGCGCCAGCAGCCAAGAGAAGGTTAGCAATCAGCCCCAGCATTTT.